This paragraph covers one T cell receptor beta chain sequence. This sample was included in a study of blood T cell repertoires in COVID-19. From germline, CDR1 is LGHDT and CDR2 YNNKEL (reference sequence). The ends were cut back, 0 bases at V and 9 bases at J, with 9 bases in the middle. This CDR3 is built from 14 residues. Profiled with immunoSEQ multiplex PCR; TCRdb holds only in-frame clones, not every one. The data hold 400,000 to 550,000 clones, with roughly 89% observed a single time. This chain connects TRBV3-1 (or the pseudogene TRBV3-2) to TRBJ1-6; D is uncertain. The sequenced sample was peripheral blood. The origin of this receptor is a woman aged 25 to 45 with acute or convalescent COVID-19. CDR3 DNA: TGTGCCAGCAGCCAAGACTCCCTGAGTTCACCCCTCCACTTT. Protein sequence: CASSQDSLSSPLHF.